In this sample, the clone carrying this TCR beta chain turned up many times. What it binds is not known. TCRdb reprocessed the 5' RACE reads via MiXCR and lists one record per CDR3 protein. The table shows about 700,000 distinct CDR3 sequences, with approximately 6.1% occurring only once. The entry originates in a study of identical twins. This CDR3 has 15 amino acids. Germline V gene sequence: CDR1 MGHRA, CDR2 YSYEKL. Trimming took off 4 bases at V and 4 bases at J, with 14 bases between the two ends. Study-level results: There were fewer insertions in abundant cord blood beta clonotypes, but memory repertoires showed no such pattern.

This receptor was identified in a man between 18 and 29 years old in good health. The chain combines TRBV4-1 with TRBJ2-1; tentatively, D is TRBD1 (6 bases). Sequenced material: naive T cells sorted from blood. The CDR3 spells CASSLKGVAYNEQFF. In nucleotides, the CDR3 is TGCGCCAGCAGCCTGAAGGGGGTAGCGTACAATGAGCAGTTCTTC.